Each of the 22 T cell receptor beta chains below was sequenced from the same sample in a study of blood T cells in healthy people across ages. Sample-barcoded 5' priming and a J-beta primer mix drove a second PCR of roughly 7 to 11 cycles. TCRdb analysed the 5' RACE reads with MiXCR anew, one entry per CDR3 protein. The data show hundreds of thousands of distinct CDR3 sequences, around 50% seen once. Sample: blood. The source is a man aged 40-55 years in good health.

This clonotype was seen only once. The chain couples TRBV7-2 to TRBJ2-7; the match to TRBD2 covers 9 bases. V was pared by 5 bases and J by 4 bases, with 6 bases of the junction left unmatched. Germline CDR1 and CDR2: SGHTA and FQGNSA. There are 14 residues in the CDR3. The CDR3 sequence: CASSTTSGYYEQYF. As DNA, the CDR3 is TGTGCCAGCAGCACGACTAGCGGATATTACGAGCAGTACTTC.

The CDR3 is CSARDMQGMGGFGETQYF. The CDR3 coding sequence is TGCAGTGCTAGAGATATGCAAGGGATGGGGGGGTTTGGAGAGACCCAGTACTTC. The chain has TRBV20-1 and TRBJ2-5; the match to TRBD2 covers 7 bases. CDR3 length: 18 amino acids. Germline CDR1 DFQATT, CDR2 SNEGSKA (reference sequence). V dropped 0 bases and J dropped 4; count of bases not matched to a gene: 17.

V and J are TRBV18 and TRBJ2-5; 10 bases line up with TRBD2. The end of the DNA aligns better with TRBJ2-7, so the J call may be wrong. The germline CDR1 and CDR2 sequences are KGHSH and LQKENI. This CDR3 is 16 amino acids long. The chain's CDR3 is CASSPSGLASTYEQYF. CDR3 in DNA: TGTGCCAGCTCACCTTCGGGACTAGCGAGTACCTACGAGCAGTACTTC.

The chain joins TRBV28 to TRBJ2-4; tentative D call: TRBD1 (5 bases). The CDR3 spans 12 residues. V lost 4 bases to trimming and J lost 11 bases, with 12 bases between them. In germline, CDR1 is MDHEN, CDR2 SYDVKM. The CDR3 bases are TGTGCCAGCAGTTCCGACAGTTCCCTTCAGTACTTC. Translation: CASSSDSSLQYF.

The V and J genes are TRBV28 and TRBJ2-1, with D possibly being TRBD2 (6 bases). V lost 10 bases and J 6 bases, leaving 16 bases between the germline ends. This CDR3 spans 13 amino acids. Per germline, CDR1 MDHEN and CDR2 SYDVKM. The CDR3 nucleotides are TGTGCCACCTCAGGAGGGTCGAGCAATGAGCAGTTCTTC. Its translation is CATSGGSSNEQFF. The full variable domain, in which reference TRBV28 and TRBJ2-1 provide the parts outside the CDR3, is DVKVTQSSRYLVKRTGEKVFLECVQDMDHENMFWYRQDPGLGLRLIYFSYDVKMKEKGDIPEGYSVSREKKERFSLILESASTNQTSMYLCATSGGSSNEQFFGPGTRLTVL.

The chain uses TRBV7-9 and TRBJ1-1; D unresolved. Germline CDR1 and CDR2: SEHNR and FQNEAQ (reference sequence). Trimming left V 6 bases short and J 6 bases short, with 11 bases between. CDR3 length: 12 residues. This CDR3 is CASRPRTAEAFF. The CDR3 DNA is TGTGCCAGCAGGCCTCGAACAGCTGAAGCTTTCTTT. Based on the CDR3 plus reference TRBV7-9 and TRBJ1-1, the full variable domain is DTGVSQNPRHKITKRGQNVTFRCDPISEHNRLYWYRQTLGQGPEFLTYFQNEAQLEKSRLLSDRFSAERPKGSFSTLEIQRTEQGDSAMYLCASRPRTAEAFFGQGTRLTVV.

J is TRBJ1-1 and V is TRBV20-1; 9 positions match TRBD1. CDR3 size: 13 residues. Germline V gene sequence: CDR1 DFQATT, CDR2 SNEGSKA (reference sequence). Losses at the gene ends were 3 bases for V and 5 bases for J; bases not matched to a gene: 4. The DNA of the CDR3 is TGCAGTGCTAGGGGACAGGGTCGAACTGAAGCTTTCTTT. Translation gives CSARGQGRTEAFF.

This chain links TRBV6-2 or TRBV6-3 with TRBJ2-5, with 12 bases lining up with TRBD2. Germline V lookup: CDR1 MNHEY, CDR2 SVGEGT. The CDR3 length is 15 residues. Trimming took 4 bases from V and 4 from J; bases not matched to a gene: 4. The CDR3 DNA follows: TGTGCCAGCAGTTCCCAGACTAGCGGGAGAGAGACCCAGTACTTC. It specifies CASSSQTSGRETQYF.

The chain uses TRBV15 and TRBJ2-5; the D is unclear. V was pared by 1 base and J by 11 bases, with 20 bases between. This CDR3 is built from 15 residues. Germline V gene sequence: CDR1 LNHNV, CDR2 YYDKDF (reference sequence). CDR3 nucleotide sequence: TGTGCCACCAGCAGAGGGGCTAGTGGTGCTGGTGAGCAGTACTTC. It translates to CATSRGASGAGEQYF.

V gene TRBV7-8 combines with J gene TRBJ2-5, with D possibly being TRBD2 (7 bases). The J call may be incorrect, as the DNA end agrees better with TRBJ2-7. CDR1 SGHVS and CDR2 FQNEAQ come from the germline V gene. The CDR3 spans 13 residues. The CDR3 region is CASRKRGGDEQYF. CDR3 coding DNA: TGTGCCAGCAGAAAGAGGGGGGGCGACGAGCAGTACTTC.

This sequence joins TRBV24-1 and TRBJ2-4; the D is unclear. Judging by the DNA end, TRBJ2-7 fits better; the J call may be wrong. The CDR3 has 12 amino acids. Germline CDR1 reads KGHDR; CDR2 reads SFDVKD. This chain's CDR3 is CATSEGTYEQYF. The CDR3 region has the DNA TGTGCCACCAGTGAGGGTACCTACGAGCAGTACTTC.

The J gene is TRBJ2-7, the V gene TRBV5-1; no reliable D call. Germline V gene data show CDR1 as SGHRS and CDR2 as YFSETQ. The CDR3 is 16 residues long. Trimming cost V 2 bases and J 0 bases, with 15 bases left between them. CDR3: CASSFDPERSSYEQYF. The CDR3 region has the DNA TGCGCCAGCAGCTTCGACCCAGAGAGAAGCTCCTACGAGCAGTACTTC.

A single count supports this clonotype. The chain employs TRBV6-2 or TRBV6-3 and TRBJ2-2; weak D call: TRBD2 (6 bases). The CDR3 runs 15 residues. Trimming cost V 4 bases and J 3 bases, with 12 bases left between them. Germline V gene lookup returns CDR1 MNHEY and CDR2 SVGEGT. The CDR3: CASSWVAVYTGELFF. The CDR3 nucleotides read TGTGCCAGCAGTTGGGTAGCGGTATACACCGGGGAGCTGTTTTTT.

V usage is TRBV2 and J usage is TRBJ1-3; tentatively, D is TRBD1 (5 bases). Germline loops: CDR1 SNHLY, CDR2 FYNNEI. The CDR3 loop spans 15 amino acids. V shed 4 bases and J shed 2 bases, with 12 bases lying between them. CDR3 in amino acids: CASSAGVLPGNTIYF. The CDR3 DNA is TGTGCCAGCAGTGCGGGGGTCCTCCCTGGAAACACCATATATTTT.

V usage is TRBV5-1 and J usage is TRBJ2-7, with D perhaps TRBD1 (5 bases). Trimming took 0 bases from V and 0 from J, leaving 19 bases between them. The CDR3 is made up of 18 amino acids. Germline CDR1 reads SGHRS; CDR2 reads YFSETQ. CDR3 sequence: CASSLGQSAAFYSYEQYF. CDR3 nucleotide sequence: TGCGCCAGCAGCTTGGGACAGTCTGCTGCTTTTTACTCCTACGAGCAGTACTTC.

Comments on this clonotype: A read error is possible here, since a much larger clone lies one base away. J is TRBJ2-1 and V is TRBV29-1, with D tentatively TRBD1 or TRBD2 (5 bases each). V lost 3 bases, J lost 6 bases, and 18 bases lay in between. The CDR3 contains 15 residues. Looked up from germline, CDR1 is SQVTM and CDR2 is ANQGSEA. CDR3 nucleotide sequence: TGCAGCGTTGATGATAATCAGGGACGGGTCAATGAGCAGTTCTTC. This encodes CSVDDNQGRVNEQFF.

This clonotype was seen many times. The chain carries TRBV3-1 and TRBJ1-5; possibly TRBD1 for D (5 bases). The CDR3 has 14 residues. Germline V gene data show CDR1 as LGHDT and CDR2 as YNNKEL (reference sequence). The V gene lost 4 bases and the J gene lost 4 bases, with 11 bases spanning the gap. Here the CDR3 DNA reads TGTGCCAGCAGCCCCCGGGGGGGTAATCAGCCCCAGCATTTT. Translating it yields CASSPRGGNQPQHF.

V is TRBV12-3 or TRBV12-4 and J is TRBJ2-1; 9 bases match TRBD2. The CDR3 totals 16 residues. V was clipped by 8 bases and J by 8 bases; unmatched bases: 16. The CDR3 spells CASYSSGAQGRDEQFF. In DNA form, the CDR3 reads TGTGCCAGCTACTCTAGCGGGGCGCAAGGACGGGATGAGCAGTTCTTC.

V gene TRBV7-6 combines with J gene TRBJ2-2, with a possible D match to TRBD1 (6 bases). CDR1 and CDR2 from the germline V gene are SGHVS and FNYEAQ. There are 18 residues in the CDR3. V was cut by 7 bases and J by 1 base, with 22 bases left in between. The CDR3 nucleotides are TGTGCCAGCAAAATGAACTTCGGGCGGACAGTGAACACCGGGGAGCTGTTTTTT. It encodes CASKMNFGRTVNTGELFF.

CDR3 in amino acids: CASSPVEAFAAGGYTF. The CDR3 nucleotides read TGTGCCAGCAGCCCCGTGGAGGCCTTCGCCGCGGGTGGCTACACCTTC. The chain is built from TRBV28 and TRBJ1-2; D unresolved. Deletions cut 6 bases from V and 7 bases from J, with 24 bases between. Germline assignment: CDR1 MDHEN and CDR2 SYDVKM. CDR3 length: 16 residues.

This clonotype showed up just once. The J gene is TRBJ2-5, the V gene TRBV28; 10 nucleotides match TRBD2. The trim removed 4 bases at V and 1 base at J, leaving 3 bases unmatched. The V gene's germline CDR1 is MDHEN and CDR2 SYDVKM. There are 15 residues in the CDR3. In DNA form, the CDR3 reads TGTGCCAGCAGTTGGACTAGCGGAATCCAAGAGACCCAGTACTTC. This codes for CASSWTSGIQETQYF.

CDR3 loop: CASSYGFRGSSGANVLTF. In DNA, the CDR3 is TGTGCCAGCAGTTACGGCTTCAGAGGATCCTCTGGGGCCAACGTCCTGACTTTC. The rearrangement joins TRBV6-5 to TRBJ2-6; D unresolved. The length of the CDR3 is 18 residues. CDR1 MNHEY and CDR2 SVGAGI come from the germline V gene. V lost 2 bases and J lost 0, with 14 bases in between.